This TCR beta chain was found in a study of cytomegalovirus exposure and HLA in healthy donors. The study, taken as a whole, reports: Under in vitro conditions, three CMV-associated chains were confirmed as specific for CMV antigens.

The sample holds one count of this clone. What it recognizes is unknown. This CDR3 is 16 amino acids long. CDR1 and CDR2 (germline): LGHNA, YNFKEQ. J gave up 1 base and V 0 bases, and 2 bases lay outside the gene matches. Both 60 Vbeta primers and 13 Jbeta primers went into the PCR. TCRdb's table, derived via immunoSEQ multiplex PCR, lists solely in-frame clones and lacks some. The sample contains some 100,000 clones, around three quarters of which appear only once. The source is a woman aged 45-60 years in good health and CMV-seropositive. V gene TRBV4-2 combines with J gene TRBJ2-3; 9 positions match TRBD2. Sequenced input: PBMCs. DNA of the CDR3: TGTGCCAGCAGCCAAGATAGCGGGAGCGGCACAGATACGCAGTATTTT. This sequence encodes CASSQDSGSGTDTQYF.